These 28 T cell receptor beta chains originate from one sample sequenced in a study of T cell responses to AZD1222 COVID-19 vaccine. Sequenced by immunoSEQ multiplex PCR; TCRdb stores in-frame clones only, minus some. Of under 110,000 clones listed, just over 90% are singletons. The material sequenced was peripheral blood, taken on day 0 of AZD1222 vaccination. Receptors were obtained from an adult in good health.

The chain couples TRBV5-1 to TRBJ1-1; D is ambiguous. Looked up from germline, CDR1 is SGHRS and CDR2 is YFSETQ. The CDR3 is made up of 14 amino acids. V was pared by 0 bases and J by 8 bases, with 14 bases between. The CDR3 spells CASSLVGLPPEAFF. The CDR3 DNA follows: TGCGCCAGCAGCTTGGTGGGCCTTCCCCCAGAAGCTTTCTTT.

CDR3 protein: CSASRQQETQYF. The DNA for the CDR3 is TGCAGTGCTAGTCGGCAGCAAGAGACCCAGTACTTC. J is TRBJ2-5 and V is TRBV20-1; unclear D gene. This CDR3 spans 12 amino acids. CDR1 DFQATT and CDR2 SNEGSKA come from the germline V gene (reference sequence). V lost 3 bases to trimming and J lost 2 bases, with 7 bases between them.

This clone appeared a few times. The rearrangement links TRBV6-1 to TRBJ1-4; D unclear. V shed 3 bases and J shed 6 bases, with 11 bases lying between them. Germline loops: CDR1 MNHNS, CDR2 SASEGT. The CDR3 has 14 amino acids. CDR3 amino acids: CASSESGSDEKLFF. The CDR3 region has the DNA TGTGCCAGCAGTGAGTCCGGGAGCGATGAAAAACTGTTTTTT.

The chain links TRBV5-1 to TRBJ2-5; 8 bases map to TRBD1. Germline values: CDR1 SGHRS, CDR2 YFSETQ. The length of the CDR3 is 14 residues. After removal of 4 bases from V and 3 bases from J, the junction contained 5 bases not matched to a gene. Written as DNA, the CDR3 is TGCGCCAGCAGCAAACAGGGGGAGGAAGAGACCCAGTACTTC. The encoded protein is CASSKQGEEETQYF.

The chain uses TRBV4-2 and TRBJ1-5; weak D call: TRBD1 (6 bases). Trimming left V 4 bases short and J 7 bases short, with 14 bases between. In germline, CDR1 is LGHNA, CDR2 YNFKEQ. The CDR3 totals 14 residues. The CDR3 spells CASSREQGQQPQHF. CDR3 in DNA: TGTGCCAGCAGCCGAGAACAGGGTCAGCAGCCCCAGCATTTT.

The J gene is TRBJ1-6, the V gene TRBV3-1 (or the pseudogene TRBV3-2); D is possibly TRBD1 (6 bases). Trimming took off 2 bases at V and 15 bases at J, with 26 bases between the two ends. Germline V gene lookup returns CDR1 LGHDT and CDR2 YNNKEL (reference sequence). The CDR3 extends over 17 amino acids. CDR3 DNA: TGTGCCAGCAGCCAACTCCCTCTGGGGACATCGAAAGGGCTCCTCCACTTT. Protein product: CASSQLPLGTSKGLLHF.

The CDR3, as DNA: TGTGCCAGCAGCCAGGGGACCACAGATACGCAGTATTTT. Amino acids: CASSQGTTDTQYF. The chain joins TRBV3-1 (or the pseudogene TRBV3-2) to TRBJ2-3; perhaps D is TRBD1 or TRBD2 (5 bases each). V lost 3 bases to trimming and J lost 2 bases, with 6 bases between them. The CDR3 covers 13 residues. Germline loops: CDR1 LGHDT, CDR2 YNNKEL (reference sequence).

The CDR3 DNA reads TGTGCCAGCGGGACAGAGGAAGAGACCCAGTACTTC. This encodes CASGTEEETQYF. V and J are TRBV2 and TRBJ2-5, with 7 positions matching TRBD1. CDR3 length equals 12 residues. Germline CDR1 SNHLY, CDR2 FYNNEI. J lost 3 bases, V lost 8 bases, and 3 bases had no gene match.

V gene TRBV6-1 combines with J gene TRBJ1-2; no firm D call. V was trimmed by 0 bases and J by 3 bases, leaving 8 bases between them. Germline V gene sequence: CDR1 MNHNS, CDR2 SASEGT. CDR3 length: 14 amino acids. CDR3 loop: CASSEAGKDYGYTF. The CDR3 nucleotides read TGTGCCAGCAGTGAAGCAGGGAAGGACTATGGCTACACCTTC.

The V call is TRBV7-9, the J call TRBJ2-3, with D uncertain. CDR1 is SEHNR, CDR2 FQNEAQ, per germline (reference sequence). V was clipped by 2 bases and J by 6 bases, with 12 bases between them. The CDR3 is made up of 14 amino acids. The CDR3 reads CASSLRVETDTQYF. CDR3 DNA: TGTGCCAGCAGCTTAAGAGTAGAAACGGATACGCAGTATTTT. The complete variable domain, with remaining parts taken from reference TRBV7-9 and TRBJ2-3, reads DTGVSQNPRHKITKRGQNVTFRCDPISEHNRLYWYRQTLGQGPEFLTYFQNEAQLEKSRLLSDRFSAERPKGSFSTLEIQRTEQGDSAMYLCASSLRVETDTQYFGPGTRLTVL.

The rearrangement uses TRBV4-1 and TRBJ2-7; no firm D call. The V and J ends lost 5 bases and 4 bases respectively, with 12 bases between them. CDR3 size: 13 residues. CDR1 and CDR2 from the germline V gene are MGHRA and YSYEKL. This CDR3 reads CASSLGEFYEQYF. The CDR3 DNA follows: TGCGCCAGCAGCTTAGGCGAATTTTACGAGCAGTACTTC.

The V and J genes are TRBV28 and TRBJ2-7; weak D call: TRBD1 (6 bases). The germline gives CDR1 MDHEN, CDR2 SYDVKM. The CDR3 is made up of 13 amino acids. V shed 6 bases and J shed 3 bases, with 12 bases lying between them. CDR3: CASSPRGGYEQYF. CDR3 DNA: TGTGCCAGCAGCCCAAGAGGGGGCTACGAGCAGTACTTC.

The chain uses TRBV5-1 and TRBJ1-2; 9 bases are shared with TRBD1. Germline CDR1 SGHRS, CDR2 YFSETQ. The V gene end was trimmed by 0 bases and the J gene end by 4 bases; junction bases not matched to a gene: 4. This CDR3 has 15 residues. The CDR3 sequence is CASSLGTGDPYGYTF. Written as DNA, the CDR3 is TGCGCCAGCAGCTTGGGGACAGGGGATCCCTATGGCTACACCTTC.

V usage is TRBV4-2 and J usage is TRBJ2-5, with D maybe TRBD1 (5 bases). This CDR3 contains 13 residues. Looked up from germline, CDR1 is LGHNA and CDR2 is YNFKEQ. V lost 1 base and J lost 5, with 8 bases in between. CDR3 sequence reads: CASSQGPGETQYF. CDR3 sequence (DNA): TGTGCCAGCAGCCAAGGGCCAGGGGAGACCCAGTACTTC.

The rearrangement joins TRBV30 to TRBJ1-5; 8 bases are a match to TRBD1. Germline V gives CDR1 GTSNPN, CDR2 SVGIG (reference sequence). Unmatched junction bases numbered 7, after V lost 1 base and J lost 11 bases. The CDR3 runs 13 residues. CDR3 nucleotides: TGTGCCTGGAGTGGGGACAGGCTATCGGCCCAGCATTTT. The encoded protein is CAWSGDRLSAQHF.

The rearrangement uses TRBV1 and TRBJ2-7. TRBV1 is a listed pseudogene. This CDR3 is built from 16 residues. This CDR3 reads CTSSPVGGRHAYEQYF. The DNA for the CDR3 is TGCACCAGCAGCCCGGTAGGGGGGCGGCACGCCTACGAGCAGTACTTC.

CDR3 coding DNA: TGTGCCAGCACCCATCGGGGGACAGGACTGGGCTATGGCTACACCTTC. As protein: CASTHRGTGLGYGYTF. This chain links TRBV7-3 with TRBJ1-2; TRBD1 aligns across 8 bases. The V segment lost 7 bases and the J segment 4 bases; nucleotides outside the gene matches: 14. The CDR3 covers 16 residues. Germline CDR1 reads SGHTA; CDR2 reads FQGTGA.

The chain couples TRBV7-3 to TRBJ1-1, with D possibly TRBD1 on 6 matching bases. The germline V gene encodes CDR1 SGHTA and CDR2 FQGTGA. The CDR3 is made up of 13 amino acids. V shed 5 bases and J shed 5 bases, with 12 bases lying between them. The CDR3 DNA sequence: TGTGCCAGCAGCCTCCGCAGGGGTACTGAAGCTTTCTTT. It encodes CASSLRRGTEAFF.

The rearrangement joins TRBV12-3 or TRBV12-4 to TRBJ1-2; D gene unclear. Trimming shortened V by 7 bases and J by 1 base, and 10 bases separated the two germline ends. This CDR3 contains 13 residues. CDR3 loop: CASTFGYNYGYTF. The CDR3 coding sequence is TGTGCCAGCACCTTCGGGTATAACTATGGCTACACCTTC.

The chain couples TRBV2 to TRBJ1-4; 10 bases line up with TRBD1. Looked up from germline, CDR1 is SNHLY and CDR2 is FYNNEI. There are 13 residues in the CDR3. V trimming: 4 bases; J trimming: 10 bases; junction bases outside the gene matches: 3. DNA of the CDR3: TGTGCCAGCAGTGGCCGGGACAGGGGAAAACTGTTTTTT. Its protein product is CASSGRDRGKLFF. Based on the CDR3 plus reference TRBV2 and TRBJ1-4, the full variable domain is EPEVTQTPSHQVTQMGQEVILRCVPISNHLYFYWYRQILGQKVEFLVSFYNNEISEKSEIFDDQFSVERPDGSNFTLKIRSTKLEDSAMYFCASSGRDRGKLFFGSGTQLSVL.

This clone was counted once. This chain uses TRBV2 with TRBJ2-1, with no clear D. The germline V gene encodes CDR1 SNHLY and CDR2 FYNNEI. The CDR3 has 12 residues. The V and J ends lost 3 bases and 4 bases respectively, with 4 bases between them. The CDR3 sequence is CASSDGYNEQFF. The CDR3 coding sequence is TGTGCCAGCAGTGATGGGTACAATGAGCAGTTCTTC.

The CDR3 DNA is TGTGCCAGCAGCTCTGGGGTGGGAAACTACGAGCAGTACTTC. Encoded protein: CASSSGVGNYEQYF. V gene TRBV5-5 combines with J gene TRBJ2-7; D is unclear. Germline V gene lookup returns CDR1 SGHKS and CDR2 YYEKEE (reference sequence). The germline V and J ends were trimmed by 3 bases and 3 bases, with 13 bases remaining between them. CDR3 length: 14 amino acids.

The J gene is TRBJ1-2, the V gene TRBV6-5, with a tentative D call TRBD1 (6 bases). CDR3 size: 13 residues. The germline V gene has CDR1 MNHEY and CDR2 SVGAGI. V was shortened by 5 bases and J by 6 bases, with 13 bases between the two germline ends. CDR3 region: CASSRPGEDGYTF. The CDR3 nucleotides read TGTGCCAGCAGTCGACCAGGGGAGGATGGCTACACCTTC.

The genes are TRBV19 and TRBJ1-5; D might be TRBD1 (5 bases). The CDR3 runs 13 residues. Trimming took 6 bases from V and 4 from J, leaving 10 bases between them. The germline CDR1 and CDR2 sequences are LNHDA and SQIVND (reference sequence). The DNA of the CDR3 is TGTGCCAGTAGGGAGGGGCTGAATCAGCCCCAGCATTTT. This encodes CASREGLNQPQHF.

This clone has just a few counts. The V gene is TRBV19, the J gene TRBJ2-6, with D possibly TRBD1 on 6 matching bases. From germline, CDR1 is LNHDA and CDR2 SQIVND (reference sequence). This CDR3 region has 20 residues. Trimming pared 3 bases from V and 2 bases from J, leaving 23 bases between. The CDR3 DNA is TGTGCCAGTAGTATCCGGATGGGGGCAGGCTCCGAACCTGGGGCCAACGTCCTGACTTTC. This translates into CASSIRMGAGSEPGANVLTF.

CDR3 sequence (DNA): TGCAGTGCCAAGGACCGCTCTGAAGCTTTCTTT. Translation gives CSAKDRSEAFF. This rearrangement joins TRBV20-1 to TRBJ1-1; no definite D call. This CDR3 is built from 11 residues. Trimming pared 6 bases from V and 6 bases from J, leaving 11 bases between. Germline CDR1 DFQATT, CDR2 SNEGSKA (reference sequence).

This rearrangement joins TRBV6-5 to TRBJ1-1, with D perhaps TRBD1 (6 bases). V was pared by 7 bases and J by 7 bases, with 10 bases between. Germline V gene sequence: CDR1 MNHEY, CDR2 SVGAGI. This CDR3 comprises 11 residues. CDR3 loop: CASIQGGEAFF. The CDR3 DNA reads TGTGCCAGCATCCAAGGGGGTGAAGCTTTCTTT.

This clone was detected only once. The chain recombines TRBV28 with TRBJ1-4; 7 nucleotides align to TRBD1. The CDR3 extends over 17 amino acids. V was clipped by 3 bases and J by 5 bases; unmatched bases: 12. Per germline, CDR1 MDHEN and CDR2 SYDVKM. The CDR3 nucleotides are TGTGCCAGCAGTTTGCCAGGGGGGGGCTCGGGGAATGAAAAACTGTTTTTT. Amino acids: CASSLPGGGSGNEKLFF.